Following are 13 T cell receptor beta chains from one sample sequenced in a study of cytomegalovirus exposure and HLA in healthy donors (TCRdb year 2017). The library was built by means of the immunoSEQ multiplex PCR assay. For the multiplex PCR, a mixture combining 60 forward primers for TCR Vbeta segments and 13 reverse primers for TCR Jbeta segments was used. TCRdb took over this immuneACCESS table, retaining in-frame rearrangements with V and J assigned. Such tables are incomplete; in checked studies, under half of the missing clones stem from an unresolved V gene, and the remainder is unexplained. The sample data list roughly 140,000 clones, and roughly 82% of these were observed just once. Of the sample, 5.7% is held by the ten largest clones. The sample taken for sequencing was PBMCs. Receptors originate from a man younger than 40 in good health and CMV-seropositive.

This chain connects TRBV5-4 to TRBJ2-2; 8 bases are a match to TRBD1. This CDR3 is built from 14 residues. The V and J ends lost 4 bases and 4 bases, in that order; junction bases with no gene match: 3. Germline CDR1 is SGHNT and CDR2 is YYREEE (reference sequence). The CDR3 DNA reads as TGTGCCAGCAGCATTGGACAGGGCACCGGGGAGCTGTTTTTT. This gives the protein CASSIGQGTGELFF. The variable domain in full, completed from reference TRBV5-4 and TRBJ2-2, reads ETGVTQSPTHLIKTRGQQVTLRCSSQSGHNTVSWYQQALGQGPQFIFQYYREEENGRGNFPPRFSGLQFPNYSSELNVNALELDDSALYLCASSIGQGTGELFFGEGSRLTVL.

This chain links TRBV27 with TRBJ2-2; 7 nucleotides agree with TRBD1. Germline V gene data show CDR1 as MNHEY and CDR2 as SMNVEV (reference sequence). The CDR3 totals 16 residues. Trimming took 7 bases from V and 2 from J; bases not matched to a gene: 10. CDR3 in DNA: TGTGCCAGCATCCCCAGGGGGACAGTAAACACCGGGGAGCTGTTTTTT. It codes for CASIPRGTVNTGELFF.

The chain carries TRBV9 and TRBJ2-1, with a weak D call TRBD2 (6 bases). Germline CDR1 is SGDLS and CDR2 is YYNGEE. V lost 6 bases to trimming and J lost 3 bases, with 13 bases between them. This CDR3 is built from 14 residues. CDR3: CASTLGTGYNEQFF. CDR3 in DNA: TGTGCCAGCACCCTCGGGACTGGCTACAATGAGCAGTTCTTC.

The chain uses TRBV9 and TRBJ1-1; maybe TRBD1 (6 bases). The germline CDR1 and CDR2 sequences are SGDLS and YYNGEE. V lost 5 bases, J lost 2 bases, and 19 bases lay in between. The length of the CDR3 is 16 residues. The CDR3 reads CASRGGFGQINTEAFF. CDR3 DNA: TGTGCCAGCAGGGGGGGGTTCGGACAGATAAACACTGAAGCTTTCTTT.

The chain employs TRBV29-1 and TRBJ1-1; possible D gene TRBD1, 6 bases. The CDR3 is made up of 13 amino acids. CDR1 and CDR2 (germline): SQVTM, ANQGSEA. Trimming pared 2 bases from V and 4 bases from J, leaving 11 bases between. The CDR3 bases are TGCAGCGTTGAACAGGGGATGAGCACTGAAGCTTTCTTT. Its protein product is CSVEQGMSTEAFF.

The V and J genes are TRBV2 and TRBJ2-1; tentative D call: TRBD2 (5 bases). V was cut by 6 bases and J by 5 bases, with 14 bases left in between. The CDR3 has 14 residues. The germline gives CDR1 SNHLY, CDR2 FYNNEI. CDR3 DNA: TGTGCCAGCAGCCCCAGTCGGACTCACAATGAGCAGTTCTTC. Translating it yields CASSPSRTHNEQFF.

This rearrangement joins TRBV5-4 to TRBJ1-1, with TRBD1 matching 7 bases. The CDR3 has 15 amino acids. Trimming took 5 bases from V and 1 from J; bases not matched to a gene: 8. CDR1 is SGHNT, CDR2 YYREEE, per germline (reference sequence). This CDR3 reads CASSRVDRENTEAFF. The CDR3 region has the DNA TGTGCCAGCAGTCGGGTCGACAGGGAGAACACTGAAGCTTTCTTT.

The rearrangement joins TRBV5-5 to TRBJ2-5; the match to TRBD1 covers 8 bases. The J segment lost 5 bases and the V segment lost 0 bases, leaving 6 bases of the junction unmatched. CDR3 size: 15 residues. The germline CDR1 and CDR2 sequences are SGHKS and YYEKEE (reference sequence). The CDR3 here is CASSLVQGARETQYF. Here the CDR3 DNA reads TGTGCCAGCAGCTTGGTTCAGGGGGCGCGGGAGACCCAGTACTTC.

The chain links TRBV7-9 to TRBJ1-2, with 7 nucleotides matching TRBD1. The CDR3 is 15 residues long. Germline trimming cut 5 bases from V and 7 bases from J; bases unmatched to any gene: 13. The V gene's germline CDR1 is SEHNR and CDR2 FQNEAQ (reference sequence). In nucleotides, the CDR3 is TGTGCCAGCAGCCAAGCCGACAGGGTCAATTCTGGCTACACCTTC. Translation: CASSQADRVNSGYTF. Drawing the rest from reference TRBV7-9 and TRBJ1-2, the complete variable domain is DTGVSQNPRHKITKRGQNVTFRCDPISEHNRLYWYRQTLGQGPEFLTYFQNEAQLEKSRLLSDRFSAERPKGSFSTLEIQRTEQGDSAMYLCASSQADRVNSGYTFGSGTRLTVV.

This chain uses TRBV5-6 with TRBJ1-2; possible D gene TRBD1, 6 bases. In germline, CDR1 is SGHDT, CDR2 YYEEEE. V lost 1 base and J lost 8, with 9 bases in between. The CDR3 covers 12 residues. The chain's CDR3 is CASSLTGHGYTF. CDR3 DNA sequence: TGTGCCAGCAGCTTGACAGGGCACGGCTACACCTTC.

The V and J genes are TRBV6-5 and TRBJ1-6; the D is unclear. CDR1 is MNHEY, CDR2 SVGAGI, per germline. The CDR3 runs to 13 residues. V lost 6 bases and J 7 bases, leaving 10 bases between the germline ends. The CDR3, as DNA: TGTGCCAGCAGCTCAACTCCCAATTCACCCCTCCACTTT. Translating it yields CASSSTPNSPLHF.

Here the CDR3 DNA reads TGTGCCAGCAGCACGGACAGGCGCAATCAGCCCCAGCATTTT. Protein sequence: CASSTDRRNQPQHF. The gene calls are TRBV7-9 and TRBJ1-5, with 7 bases aligning to TRBD1. Looked up from germline, CDR1 is SEHNR and CDR2 is FQNEAQ (reference sequence). V gave up 5 bases and J gave up 2 bases; unmatched junction bases: 3. This CDR3 contains 14 residues.

This clone was counted between two and nine times. In DNA form, the CDR3 reads TGTGCCAGCAGCAAAGGTCCAGGGGGTGGCTACACCTTC. Translated, it gives CASSKGPGGGYTF. V and J are TRBV21-1 and TRBJ1-2; the table's D call of TRBD1 was not tested on the DNA. TRBV21-1 constitutes a pseudogene. The CDR3 consists of 13 residues.